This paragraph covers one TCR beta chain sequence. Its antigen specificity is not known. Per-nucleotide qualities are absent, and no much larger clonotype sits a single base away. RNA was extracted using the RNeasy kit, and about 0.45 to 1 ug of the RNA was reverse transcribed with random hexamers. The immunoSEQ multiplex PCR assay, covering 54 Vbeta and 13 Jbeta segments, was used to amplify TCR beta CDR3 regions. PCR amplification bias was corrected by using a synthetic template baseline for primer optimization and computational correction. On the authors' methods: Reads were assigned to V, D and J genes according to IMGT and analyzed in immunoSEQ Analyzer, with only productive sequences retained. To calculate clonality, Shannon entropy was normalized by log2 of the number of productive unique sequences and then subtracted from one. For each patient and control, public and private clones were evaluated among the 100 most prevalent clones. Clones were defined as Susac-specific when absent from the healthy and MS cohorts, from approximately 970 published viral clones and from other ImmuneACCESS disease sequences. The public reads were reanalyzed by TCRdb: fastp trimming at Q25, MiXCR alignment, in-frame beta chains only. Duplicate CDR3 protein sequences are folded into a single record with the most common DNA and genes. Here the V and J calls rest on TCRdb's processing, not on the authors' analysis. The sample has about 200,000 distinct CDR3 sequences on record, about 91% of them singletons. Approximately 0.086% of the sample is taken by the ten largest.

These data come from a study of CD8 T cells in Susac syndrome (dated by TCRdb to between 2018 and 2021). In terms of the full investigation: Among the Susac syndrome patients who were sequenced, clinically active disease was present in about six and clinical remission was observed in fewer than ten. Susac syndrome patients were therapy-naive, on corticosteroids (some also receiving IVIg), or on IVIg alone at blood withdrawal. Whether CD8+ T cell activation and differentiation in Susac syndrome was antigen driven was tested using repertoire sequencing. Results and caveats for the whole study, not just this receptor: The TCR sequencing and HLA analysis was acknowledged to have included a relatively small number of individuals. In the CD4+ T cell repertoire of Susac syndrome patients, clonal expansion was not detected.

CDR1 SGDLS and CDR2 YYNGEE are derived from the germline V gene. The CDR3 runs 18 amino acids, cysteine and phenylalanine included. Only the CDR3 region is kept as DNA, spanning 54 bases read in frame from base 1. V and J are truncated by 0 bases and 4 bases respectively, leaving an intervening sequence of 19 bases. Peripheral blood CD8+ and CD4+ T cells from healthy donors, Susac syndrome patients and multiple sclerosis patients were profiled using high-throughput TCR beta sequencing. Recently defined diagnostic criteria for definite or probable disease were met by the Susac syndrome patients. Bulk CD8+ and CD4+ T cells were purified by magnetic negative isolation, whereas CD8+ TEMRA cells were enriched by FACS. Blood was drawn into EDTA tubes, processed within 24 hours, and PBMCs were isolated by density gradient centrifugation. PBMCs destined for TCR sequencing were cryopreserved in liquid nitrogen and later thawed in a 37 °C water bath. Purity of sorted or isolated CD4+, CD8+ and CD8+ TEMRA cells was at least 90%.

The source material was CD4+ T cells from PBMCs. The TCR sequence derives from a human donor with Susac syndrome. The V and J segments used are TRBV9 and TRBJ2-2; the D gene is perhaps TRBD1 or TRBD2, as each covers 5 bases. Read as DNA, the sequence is TGTGCCAGCAGCGTAGCCGGTCCAGGGAGCATTGCCACCGGGGAGCTGTTTTTT. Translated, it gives CASSVAGPGSIATGELFF.